This T cell receptor beta chain stems from a study of OX40 agonist ivuxolimab in advanced cancers. Study-level background: Patients received intravenous ivuxolimab every 2 weeks at 0.01 to 10 mg/kg. Of mixed ages from about 23 to 90 and averaging about 60 years, the group was 65% to 85% male.

In regard to this clone: What it recognizes is unknown.

Sampled blood was obtained at baseline, cycle 4 day 1, and cycle 7 day 1. The germline V gene has CDR1 SGHAT and CDR2 FQNNGV. The V gene end was trimmed by 4 bases and the J gene end by 4 bases; junction bases not matched to a gene: 10. This CDR3 is built from 16 residues. Findings and caveats of the study: At doses 0.1 to 3.0 mg/kg, CD4+ and CD8+ clones expanded.

The protocol was immunoSEQ multiplex PCR, while the TCRdb copy is restricted to in-frame clones and leaves out a portion. The sample has about 90,000 clones, around 90% seen once. This chain uses TRBV11-2 with TRBJ2-3; TRBD2 matches at 8 bases. The TCR comes from an adult with an advanced solid tumor such as melanoma, head and neck, liver or kidney cancer. Specimen: CD4+ or CD8+ T cells sorted from blood, collected in a trial of the OX40 agonist ivuxolimab. The CDR3 coding sequence is TGTGCCAGCAGCTCTCCCTACGGGAGGGCCGCAGATACGCAGTATTTT. Translated: CASSSPYGRAADTQYF.